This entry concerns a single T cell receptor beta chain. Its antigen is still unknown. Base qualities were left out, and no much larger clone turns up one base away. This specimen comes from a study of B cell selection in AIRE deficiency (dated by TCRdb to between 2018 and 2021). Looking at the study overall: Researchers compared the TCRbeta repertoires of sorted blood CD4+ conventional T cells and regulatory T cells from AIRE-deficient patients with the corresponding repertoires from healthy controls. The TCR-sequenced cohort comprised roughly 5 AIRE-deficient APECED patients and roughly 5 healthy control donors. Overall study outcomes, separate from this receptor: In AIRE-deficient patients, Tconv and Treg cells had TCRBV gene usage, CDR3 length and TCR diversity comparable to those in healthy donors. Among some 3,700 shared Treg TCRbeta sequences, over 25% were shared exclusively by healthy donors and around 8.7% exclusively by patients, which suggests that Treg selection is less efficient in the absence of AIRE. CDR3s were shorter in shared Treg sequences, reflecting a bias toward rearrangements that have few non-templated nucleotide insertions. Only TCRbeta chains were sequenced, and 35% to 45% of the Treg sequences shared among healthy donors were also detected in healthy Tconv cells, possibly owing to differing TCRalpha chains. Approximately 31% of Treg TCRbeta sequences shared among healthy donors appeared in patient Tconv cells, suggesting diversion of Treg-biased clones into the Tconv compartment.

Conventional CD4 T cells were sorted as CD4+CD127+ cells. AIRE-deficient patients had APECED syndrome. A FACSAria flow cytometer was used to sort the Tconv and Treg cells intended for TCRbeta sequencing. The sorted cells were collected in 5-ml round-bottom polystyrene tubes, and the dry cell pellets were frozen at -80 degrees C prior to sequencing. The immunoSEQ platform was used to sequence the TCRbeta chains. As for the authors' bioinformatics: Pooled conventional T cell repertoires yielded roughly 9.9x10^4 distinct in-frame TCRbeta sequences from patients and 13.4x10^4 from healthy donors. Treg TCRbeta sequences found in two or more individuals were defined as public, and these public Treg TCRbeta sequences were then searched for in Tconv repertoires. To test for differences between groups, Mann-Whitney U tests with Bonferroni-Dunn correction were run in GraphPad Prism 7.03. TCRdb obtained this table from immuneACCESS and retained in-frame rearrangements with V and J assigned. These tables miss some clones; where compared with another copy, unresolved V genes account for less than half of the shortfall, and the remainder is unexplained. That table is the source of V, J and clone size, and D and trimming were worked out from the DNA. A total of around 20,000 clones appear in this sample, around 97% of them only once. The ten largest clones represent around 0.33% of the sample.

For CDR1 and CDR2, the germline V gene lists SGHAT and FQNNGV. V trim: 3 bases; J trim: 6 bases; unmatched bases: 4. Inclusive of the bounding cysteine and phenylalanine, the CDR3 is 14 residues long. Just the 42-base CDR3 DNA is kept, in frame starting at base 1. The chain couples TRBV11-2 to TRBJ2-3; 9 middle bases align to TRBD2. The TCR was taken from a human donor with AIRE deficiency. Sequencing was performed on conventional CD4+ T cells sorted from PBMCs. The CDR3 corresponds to CASSFLAGTDTQYF. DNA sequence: TGTGCCAGCAGCTTCCTAGCGGGGACCGATACGCAGTATTTT.